The present TCR beta chain was sequenced within a study of T cell responses to AZD1222 COVID-19 vaccine. Regarding the study as a whole: Mostly white British, mostly female donors; authors suggested clonal diversity may be underestimated. Scientists sampled the repertoires only once the peak T cell response had passed. The breadth and depth of Spike-specific TCRs increased once two AZD1222 doses had been given.

Comment on this clone: The antigen remains undetermined.

V was trimmed by 2 bases and J by 4 bases, leaving 9 bases between them. This CDR3 is built from 14 residues. The V gene's germline CDR1 is MNHEY and CDR2 SVGEGT. Sequencing used immunoSEQ multiplex PCR; TCRdb keeps in-frame clones, though not all of them. Of 120,000 to 150,000 clones in the sample, nearly 90% were seen once. The sample was peripheral blood, taken on day 0 of AZD1222 vaccination. This sequence joins TRBV6-2 or TRBV6-3 and TRBJ2-1; either TRBD1 or TRBD2 may supply D (5 bases each). This TCR came from an adult in good health. The CDR3 bases are TGTGCCAGCAGTTACCGGGACGCGTACAATGAGCAGTTCTTC. It is translated as CASSYRDAYNEQFF.